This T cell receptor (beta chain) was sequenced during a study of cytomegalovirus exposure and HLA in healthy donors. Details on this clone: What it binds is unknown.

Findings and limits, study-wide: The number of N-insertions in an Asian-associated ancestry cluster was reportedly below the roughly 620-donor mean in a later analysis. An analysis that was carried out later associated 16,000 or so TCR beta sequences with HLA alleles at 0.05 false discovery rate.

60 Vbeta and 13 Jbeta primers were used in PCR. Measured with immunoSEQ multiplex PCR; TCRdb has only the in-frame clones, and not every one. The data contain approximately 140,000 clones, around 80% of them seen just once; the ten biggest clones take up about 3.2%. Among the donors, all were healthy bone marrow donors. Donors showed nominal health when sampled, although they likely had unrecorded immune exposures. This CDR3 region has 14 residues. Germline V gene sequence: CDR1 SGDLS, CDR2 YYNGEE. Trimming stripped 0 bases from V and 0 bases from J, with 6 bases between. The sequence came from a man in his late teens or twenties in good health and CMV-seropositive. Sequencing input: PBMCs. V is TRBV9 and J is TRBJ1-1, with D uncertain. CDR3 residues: CASSVDGMNTEAFF. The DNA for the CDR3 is TGTGCCAGCAGCGTAGACGGGATGAACACTGAAGCTTTCTTT.